One and the same sample provided the 22 T cell receptor beta chains below, sequenced in a study of cytomegalovirus exposure and HLA in healthy donors. The PCR contained 60 Vbeta and 13 Jbeta primers. Sequenced by immunoSEQ multiplex PCR; TCRdb stores in-frame clones only, minus some. The sample consists of 150,000 or so clones, roughly 79% of them appearing once. Input material: PBMCs. The receptors come from a man aged 30 to 39 in good health and CMV-seropositive.

In DNA, the CDR3 is TGTGCCAGCAGCTTGGGGTTCCAGGGTCGCGATCAGCCCCAGCATTTT. Encoded protein: CASSLGFQGRDQPQHF. V gene TRBV5-5 combines with J gene TRBJ1-5, with TRBD1 as a possible D gene (5 bases). V gave up 0 bases and J gave up 5 bases, with 15 bases separating them. Germline CDR1 SGHKS, CDR2 YYEKEE (reference sequence). The CDR3 covers 16 residues.

The rearrangement joins TRBV28 to TRBJ2-1; TRBD2 agrees at 8 bases. V trimming: 4 bases; J trimming: 7 bases; junction bases outside the gene matches: 18. This CDR3 is 18 amino acids long. CDR1 and CDR2 (germline): MDHEN, SYDVKM. CDR3 DNA: TGTGCCAGCAGTTCCCCTCGGGGAGCGGGAGACAATAAGAATGAGCAGTTCTTC. This gives the protein CASSSPRGAGDNKNEQFF.

There are a few counts of this clone. J is TRBJ1-5 and V is TRBV27; D call uncertain. Germline V gene lookup returns CDR1 MNHEY and CDR2 SMNVEV (reference sequence). The CDR3 has 19 residues. V shed 5 bases and J shed 4 bases, with 27 bases lying between them. Here the CDR3 reads CASSLAVYQWSAGNQPQHF. CDR3 nucleotide sequence: TGTGCCAGCAGTCTGGCGGTTTATCAGTGGTCTGCCGGGAATCAGCCCCAGCATTTT.

The CDR3 bases are TGTGCCAGTAGTACCCGACAAGCCGGGACTAGCGGGGGGGAGAGCACAGATACGCAGTATTTT. Amino acid sequence: CASSTRQAGTSGGESTDTQYF. The chain links TRBV19 to TRBJ2-3, with 16 bases lining up with TRBD2. After removal of 4 bases from V and 0 bases from J, the junction contained 13 bases not matched to a gene. The CDR3 runs 21 residues. From germline, CDR1 is LNHDA and CDR2 SQIVND (reference sequence). Variable domain in full (rest from reference TRBV19 and TRBJ2-3): DGGITQSPKYLFRKEGQNVTLSCEQNLNHDAMYWYRQDPGQGLRLIYYSQIVNDFQKGDIAEGYSVSREKKESFPLTVTSAQKNPTAFYLCASSTRQAGTSGGESTDTQYFGPGTRLTVL.

The rearrangement uses TRBV9 and TRBJ2-3; D gene ambiguous. CDR3 length: 14 residues. CDR1 is SGDLS and CDR2 is YYNGEE in the germline V gene. V was shortened by 2 bases and J by 5 bases, with 12 bases between the two germline ends. CDR3 in DNA: TGTGCCAGCAGCGTTCGAAGCGCCGAAGATACGCAGTATTTT. Its translation is CASSVRSAEDTQYF. The full variable domain, rest sourced from reference TRBV9 and TRBJ2-3, is DSGVTQTPKHLITATGQRVTLRCSPRSGDLSVYWYQQSLDQGLQFLIQYYNGEERAKGNILERFSAQQFPDLHSELNLSSLELGDSALYFCASSVRSAEDTQYFGPGTRLTVL.

A few counts support this clone. The V and J genes are TRBV19 and TRBJ1-2; 7 nucleotides line up with TRBD1. The CDR3 is 16 residues long. The V gene's germline CDR1 is LNHDA and CDR2 SQIVND (reference sequence). V dropped 5 bases and J dropped 4; count of bases not matched to a gene: 13. Written as DNA, the CDR3 is TGTGCCAGTAGTCGAACAGGGGCCCTGAGTATCTATGGCTACACCTTC. Translated, it gives CASSRTGALSIYGYTF.

This clone was counted a few times. V usage is TRBV7-3 and J usage is TRBJ1-1; 7 bases map to TRBD1. The germline gives CDR1 SGHTA, CDR2 FQGTGA. J gave up 5 bases and V 5 bases, and 5 bases lay outside the gene matches. This CDR3 has 13 amino acids. The DNA of the CDR3 is TGTGCCAGCAGCCGGGACAGTGGGACTGAAGCTTTCTTT. Translation gives CASSRDSGTEAFF.

This chain connects TRBV11-3 to TRBJ2-1; TRBD1 matches at 9 bases. The germline gives CDR1 SGHNT, CDR2 YENEEA. This CDR3 has 13 residues. The ends lost 4 bases at V and 6 bases at J; junction bases unmatched: 1. The CDR3 coding sequence is TGTGCCAGCAGCTCGGACAGGGGCAATGAGCAGTTCTTC. It encodes CASSSDRGNEQFF.

The chain links TRBV28 to TRBJ1-4; D gene unclear. Trimming removed 6 bases at V and 4 bases at J, with 12 bases between. The V gene's germline CDR1 is MDHEN and CDR2 SYDVKM. There are 14 residues in the CDR3. The CDR3 sequence is CASSLRVGNEKLFF. The CDR3 nucleotides read TGTGCCAGCAGCCTCCGGGTGGGTAATGAAAAACTGTTTTTT.

The rearrangement joins TRBV30 to TRBJ2-7; TRBD1 matches 7 bases. Germline assignment: CDR1 GTSNPN and CDR2 SVGIG (reference sequence). J gave up 2 bases and V 0 bases, and 4 bases lay outside the gene matches. This CDR3 has 14 amino acids. CDR3 loop: CAWSVLQGAYEQYF. As DNA, the CDR3 is TGTGCCTGGAGTGTACTGCAGGGGGCCTACGAGCAGTACTTC.

The genes are TRBV13 and TRBJ2-5; 7 bases match TRBD1. V dropped 4 bases and J dropped 4; count of bases not matched to a gene: 12. CDR1 and CDR2 (germline): PRHDT, FYEKMQ (reference sequence). The CDR3 is 16 residues long. CDR3 sequence (DNA): TGTGCCAGCAGCTCCGGACCCGACAGGGTGGCAGAGACCCAGTACTTC. It translates to CASSSGPDRVAETQYF. The full variable domain, rest sourced from reference TRBV13 and TRBJ2-5, is AAGVIQSPRHLIKEKRETATLKCYPIPRHDTVYWYQQGPGQDPQFLISFYEKMQSDKGSIPDRFSAQQFSDYHSELNMSSLELGDSALYFCASSSGPDRVAETQYFGPGTRLLVL.

The CDR3 DNA sequence: TGTGCCAGCAGCCCAACGGGGGGGCCGAATGAGCAGTTCTTC. As protein: CASSPTGGPNEQFF. The chain joins TRBV14 to TRBJ2-1, with TRBD2 identical over 8 bases. The germline V gene has CDR1 SGHDN and CDR2 FVKESK. V shed 4 bases and J 7 bases; nucleotides not matched to a gene: 6. The CDR3 consists of 14 residues.

This rearrangement joins TRBV5-4 to TRBJ1-3; no clear D gene. There are 14 residues in the CDR3. V was clipped by 0 bases and J by 9 bases, with 13 bases between them. Germline V gene sequence: CDR1 SGHNT, CDR2 YYREEE (reference sequence). The CDR3 loop reads CASSLEISGGTIYF. The CDR3, as DNA: TGTGCCAGCAGCTTGGAGATCTCCGGAGGCACCATATATTTT.

The V gene is TRBV27, the J gene TRBJ2-5, with 9 bases fitting TRBD2. The DNA end is more similar to TRBJ2-7, so the J call may be wrong. The CDR3 runs to 14 residues. The germline CDR1 and CDR2 sequences are MNHEY and SMNVEV (reference sequence). CDR3 sequence (DNA): TGTGCCAGCAGTTTAAAGCGGGAGGACGACGAGCAGTACTTC. The encoded protein is CASSLKREDDEQYF.

The chain combines TRBV27 with TRBJ1-6; possible D gene TRBD1, 5 bases. This CDR3 is 15 amino acids long. V lost 0 bases and J lost 7, with 10 bases in between. Germline assignment: CDR1 MNHEY and CDR2 SMNVEV (reference sequence). The CDR3 is CASSLSVNRNSPLHF. Here the CDR3 DNA reads TGTGCCAGCAGTTTATCGGTTAACAGGAATTCACCCCTCCACTTT.

The chain carries TRBV28 and TRBJ1-1; 10 bases match TRBD1. Trimming at V came to 5 bases and at J to 1 base, leaving 4 bases not matched to a gene. Germline V gives CDR1 MDHEN, CDR2 SYDVKM. The CDR3 extends over 15 amino acids. Written as DNA, the CDR3 is TGTGCCAGCAGTCCCCGGACAGGGGGGAACACTGAAGCTTTCTTT. Protein sequence: CASSPRTGGNTEAFF. The full variable domain, completed using reference TRBV28 and TRBJ1-1, is DVKVTQSSRYLVKRTGEKVFLECVQDMDHENMFWYRQDPGLGLRLIYFSYDVKMKEKGDIPEGYSVSREKKERFSLILESASTNQTSMYLCASSPRTGGNTEAFFGQGTRLTVV.

Comments on this clone: This sample includes further DNA sequences coding for the same CDR3. The chain employs TRBV30 and TRBJ1-3; D possibly corresponds to TRBD1 (6 bases). V lost 5 bases and J 0 bases, leaving 8 bases between the germline ends. Germline CDR1 is GTSNPN and CDR2 is SVGIG (reference sequence). This CDR3 has 13 residues. CDR3 residues: CAWEQGSGNTIYF. The CDR3 DNA reads TGTGCCTGGGAACAGGGCTCTGGAAACACCATATATTTT.

V usage is TRBV7-8 and J usage is TRBJ2-7; 7 bases agree with TRBD2. With V trimmed by 4 bases and J by 4 bases, 7 bases remained unmatched. Germline CDR1 SGHVS, CDR2 FQNEAQ. CDR3 length: 14 residues. Written as DNA, the CDR3 is TGTGCCAGCAGCTCCCAGGGAGGGTTGTACGAGCAGTACTTC. The encoded protein is CASSSQGGLYEQYF.

The V and J genes are TRBV7-9 and TRBJ2-5; D may be TRBD2 (5 bases). Germline CDR1 reads SEHNR; CDR2 reads FQNEAQ (reference sequence). V was cut by 7 bases and J by 2 bases, with 11 bases left in between. CDR3 length equals 13 residues. The chain's CDR3 is CASKRTGQETQYF. Written as DNA, the CDR3 is TGTGCCAGCAAGCGGACGGGACAAGAGACCCAGTACTTC.

The chain employs TRBV4-2 and TRBJ2-5; 8 bases match TRBD2. The ends lost 4 bases at V and 3 bases at J; junction bases unmatched: 7. This CDR3 region has 15 residues. Per the germline V gene, CDR1 is LGHNA and CDR2 is YNFKEQ. The CDR3 nucleotides are TGTGCCAGCAGCCCGCGAATTAGCGGGGAAGAGACCCAGTACTTC. The encoded protein is CASSPRISGEETQYF.

The chain combines TRBV14 with TRBJ1-1; 9 bases map to TRBD1. With V trimmed by 3 bases and J by 5 bases, 7 bases remained unmatched. The CDR3 is 15 residues long. The germline V gene encodes CDR1 SGHDN and CDR2 FVKESK. CDR3 amino acids: CASSHEQGARTEAFF. The DNA of the CDR3 is TGTGCCAGCAGCCACGAACAGGGGGCGAGGACTGAAGCTTTCTTT.

The CDR3, as DNA: TGTGCCAGCAGTTTTACGGGAGGGCCCTCCTACAATGAGCAGTTCTTC. Its translation is CASSFTGGPSYNEQFF. V and J are TRBV28 and TRBJ2-1; 8 nucleotides agree with TRBD2. From germline, CDR1 is MDHEN and CDR2 SYDVKM. The CDR3 runs 16 residues. V lost 3 bases and J lost 0; bases outside the gene matches: 4.